This TCR beta chain was identified during a study of beta chain features in type 1 diabetes. General observations from the study: Among patients with Type 1 diabetes, TCRB CDR3s were moderately but significantly shorter in every one of the four CD4+ subsets.

Of the isolated RNA, all was reverse transcribed, and so the sequenced material was expressed TCRB transcripts. Only in-frame clones appear in the TCRdb table, and some are missing; sequencing was by immunoSEQ multiplex PCR. The sample records 250,000 to 350,000 clones, approximately 15% being singletons. CDR1 and CDR2 (germline): SGHRS, YFSETQ. The CDR3 sequence is 16 residues long. J lost 9 bases, V lost 3 bases, and 14 bases had no gene match. For this clone: Antigen specificity is unknown.

The origin of this receptor is a man between 18 and 29 years old with type 1 diabetes. V usage is TRBV5-1 and J usage is TRBJ2-1, with TRBD2 matching 8 bases. Source material: naive CD4+ T cells from blood. CDR3: CASSWARLASSGEQFF. CDR3 sequence (DNA): TGCGCCAGCAGCTGGGCTCGACTAGCGAGTTCGGGTGAGCAGTTCTTC.